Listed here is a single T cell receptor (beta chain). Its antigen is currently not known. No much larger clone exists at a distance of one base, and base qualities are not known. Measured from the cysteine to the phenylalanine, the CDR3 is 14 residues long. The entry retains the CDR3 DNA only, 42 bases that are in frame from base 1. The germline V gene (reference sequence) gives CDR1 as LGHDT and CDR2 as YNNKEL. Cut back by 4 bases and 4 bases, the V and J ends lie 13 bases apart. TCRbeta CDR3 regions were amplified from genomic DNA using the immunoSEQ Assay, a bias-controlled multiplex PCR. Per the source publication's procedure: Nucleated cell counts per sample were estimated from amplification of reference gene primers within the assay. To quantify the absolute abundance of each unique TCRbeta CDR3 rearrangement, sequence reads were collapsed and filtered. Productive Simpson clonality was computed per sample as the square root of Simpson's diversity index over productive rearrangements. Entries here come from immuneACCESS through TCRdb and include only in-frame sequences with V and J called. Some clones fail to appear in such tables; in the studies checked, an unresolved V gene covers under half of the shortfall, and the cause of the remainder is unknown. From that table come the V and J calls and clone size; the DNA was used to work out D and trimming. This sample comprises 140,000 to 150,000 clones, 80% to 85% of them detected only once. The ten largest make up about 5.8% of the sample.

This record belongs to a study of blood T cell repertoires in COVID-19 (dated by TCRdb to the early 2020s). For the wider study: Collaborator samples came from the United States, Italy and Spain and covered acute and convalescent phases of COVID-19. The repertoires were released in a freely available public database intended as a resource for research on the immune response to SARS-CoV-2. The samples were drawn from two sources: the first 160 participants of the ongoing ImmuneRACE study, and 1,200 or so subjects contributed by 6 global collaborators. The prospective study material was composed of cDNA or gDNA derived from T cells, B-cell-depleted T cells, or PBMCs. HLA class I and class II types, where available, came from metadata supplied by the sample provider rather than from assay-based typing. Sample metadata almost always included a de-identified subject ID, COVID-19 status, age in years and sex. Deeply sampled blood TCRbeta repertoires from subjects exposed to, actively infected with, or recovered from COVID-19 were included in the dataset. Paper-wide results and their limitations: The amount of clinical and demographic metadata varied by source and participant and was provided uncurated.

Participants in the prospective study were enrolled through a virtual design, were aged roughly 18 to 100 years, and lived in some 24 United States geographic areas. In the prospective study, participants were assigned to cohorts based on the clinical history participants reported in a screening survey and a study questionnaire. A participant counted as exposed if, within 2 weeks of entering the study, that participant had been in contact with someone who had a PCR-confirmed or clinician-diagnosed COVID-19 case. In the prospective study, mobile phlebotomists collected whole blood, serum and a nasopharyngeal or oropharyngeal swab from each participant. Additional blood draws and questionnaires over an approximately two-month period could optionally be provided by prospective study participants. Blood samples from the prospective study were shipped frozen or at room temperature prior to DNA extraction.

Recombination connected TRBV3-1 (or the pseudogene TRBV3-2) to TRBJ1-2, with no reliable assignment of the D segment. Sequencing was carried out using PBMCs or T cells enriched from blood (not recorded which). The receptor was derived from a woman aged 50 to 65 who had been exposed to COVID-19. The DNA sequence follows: TGTGCCAGCAGCCGATCAGAGGCAGTCTATGGCTACACCTTC. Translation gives CASSRSEAVYGYTF.